Shown below are 26 T cell receptor beta chains from a single sample sequenced in a study of early T cells in non-severe SARS-CoV-2 infection. TCRdb re-analysed the 5' RACE reads in MiXCR, keeping a single row per CDR3 protein. Among over 80,000 distinct CDR3 sequences listed, less than 15% were seen once. The material sequenced was whole blood, taken at baseline. Receptors originate from an adult who was a healthcare worker with PCR-confirmed SARS-CoV-2 infection or an uninfected control (not recorded which).

This clonotype occurred a few times. This chain links TRBV18 with TRBJ2-7, with D tentatively TRBD1 (5 bases). Looked up from germline, CDR1 is KGHSH and CDR2 is LQKENI. The CDR3 loop spans 13 amino acids. V gave up 6 bases and J gave up 3 bases, with 12 bases separating them. CDR3 DNA sequence: TGTGCCAGCTCGCCAGGGAACCTCTACGAGCAGTACTTC. Its translation is CASSPGNLYEQYF.

This clonotype was detected a few times. This sequence joins TRBV11-2 and TRBJ2-2; TRBD2 aligns across 9 bases. Germline loops: CDR1 SGHAT, CDR2 FQNNGV. The CDR3 is 15 amino acids. J gave up 7 bases and V 3 bases, and 6 bases lay outside the gene matches. CDR3: CASSFAGGPVGELFF. The CDR3 DNA follows: TGTGCCAGCAGCTTTGCGGGAGGGCCGGTCGGGGAGCTGTTTTTT.

This clonotype was seen at least ten times. This chain uses TRBV3-1 with TRBJ1-1; D is ambiguous. The CDR3 has 14 amino acids. Germline-derived CDR1 and CDR2 are LGHDT and YNNKEL (reference sequence). V shed 1 base and J shed 12 bases, with 18 bases lying between them. The CDR3 DNA is TGTGCCAGCAGCCAAGGCCAGGCCAAGTTGGGGACTTTCTTT. It is translated as CASSQGQAKLGTFF.

This clonotype was counted between two and nine times. CDR3 amino acids: CASSQGQSNQPQHF. DNA of the CDR3: TGTGCCAGCAGCCAAGGACAGAGCAATCAGCCCCAGCATTTT. This chain joins TRBV3-1 and TRBJ1-5, with a possible D match to TRBD1 (5 bases). CDR1 LGHDT and CDR2 YNNKEL come from the germline V gene (reference sequence). The CDR3 runs to 14 residues. The ends were cut back, 1 base at V and 1 base at J, with 5 bases in the middle.

The chain links TRBV3-1 to TRBJ1-5; perhaps TRBD1 as D (6 bases). Looked up from germline, CDR1 is LGHDT and CDR2 is YNNKEL (reference sequence). This CDR3 is built from 16 residues. The V end lost 4 bases, the J end lost 0 bases, and 13 bases lay between the germline ends. CDR3 in amino acids: CASSLKGGDSNQPQHF. The CDR3 region has the DNA TGTGCCAGCAGCCTGAAGGGGGGCGATAGCAATCAGCCCCAGCATTTT.

The DNA for the CDR3 is TGTGCCAGCAAGGGGCTTGGAGGCTACACCTTC. This sequence encodes CASKGLGGYTF. The rearrangement links TRBV6-4 to TRBJ1-2; weak D call: TRBD1 (5 bases). Germline CDR1 MRHNA, CDR2 SNTAGT. Trimming cost V 7 bases and J 8 bases, with 11 bases left between them. The CDR3 is 11 residues long.

The rearrangement joins TRBV29-1 to TRBJ2-1; D may correspond to TRBD1 or TRBD2 (7 bases each). Deletions cut 3 bases from V and 15 bases from J, with 30 bases between. Germline V lookup: CDR1 SQVTM, CDR2 ANQGSEA. The CDR3 loop spans 16 amino acids. The CDR3 loop reads CSVDQDREGASNRLFF. Here the CDR3 DNA reads TGCAGCGTTGATCAAGACAGGGAGGGGGCAAGCAATAGGCTGTTCTTC.

This clonotype was recorded at least ten times. V gene TRBV12-3 or TRBV12-4 combines with J gene TRBJ2-7; tentative D call: TRBD1 (6 bases). V was trimmed by 1 base and J by 5 bases, leaving 6 bases between them. This CDR3 is 12 amino acids long. CDR3 DNA sequence: TGTGCCAGCAGTTTAGGGGGGCACGAGCAGTACTTC. It translates to CASSLGGHEQYF.

This clonotype was observed many times. CDR3 nucleotide sequence: TGTGCCAGCAGGGCCCCCCTGGCGCGGACCACCTACGAGCAGTACTTC. Translated, it gives CASRAPLARTTYEQYF. The chain couples TRBV28 to TRBJ2-7; D unclear. This CDR3 comprises 16 residues. V was pared by 6 bases and J by 2 bases, with 20 bases between. CDR1 is MDHEN and CDR2 is SYDVKM in the germline V gene.

This clonotype was observed many times. Mismatch with germline at one junction end may stem from a read error. The chain uses TRBV7-3 and TRBJ1-2; 7 bases fit TRBD1. The germline V gene encodes CDR1 SGHTA and CDR2 FQGTGA. This CDR3 comprises 13 residues. CDR3 protein: CASSLTRGYGYTF. CDR3 nucleotide sequence: TGTGCCAGCAGCCTAACCAGGGGGTATGGCTACACCTTC. Together with reference TRBV7-3 and TRBJ1-2, the CDR3 gives the full variable domain: GAGVSQTPSNKVTEKGKYVELRCDPISGHTALYWYRQSLGQGPEFLIYFQGTGAADDSGLPNDRFFAVRPEGSVSTLKIQRTERGDSAVYLCASSLTRGYGYTFGSGTRLTVV.

In its sample, this clonotype was seen many times. J is TRBJ1-1 and V is TRBV18; D uncertain. V shed 6 bases and J shed 0 bases, with 11 bases lying between them. Germline lookup yields CDR1 KGHSH and CDR2 LQKENI. This CDR3 is built from 14 residues. The CDR3 nucleotides read TGTGCCAGCTCGCCCGCCTTCATGAACACTGAAGCTTTCTTT. Translated, it gives CASSPAFMNTEAFF.

This clonotype was recorded many times. For the CDR3, the DNA is TGTGCCAGCAGAGGACAGGGTGGACCCCTCCACTTT. Its protein is CASRGQGGPLHF. The chain employs TRBV6-6 and TRBJ1-6; 8 bases fit TRBD1. The CDR3 covers 12 residues. The germline V gene encodes CDR1 MNHNY and CDR2 SVGAGI (reference sequence). J was trimmed by 12 bases and V by 6 bases; bases with no gene match: 4.

This clonotype was seen only a few times. This chain uses TRBV3-1 with TRBJ1-1; no reliable D call. V was trimmed by 4 bases and J by 0 bases, leaving 12 bases between them. This CDR3 contains 15 residues. Germline V lookup: CDR1 LGHDT, CDR2 YNNKEL (reference sequence). CDR3 protein: CASSPSGRLNTEAFF. The CDR3 DNA reads as TGTGCCAGCAGCCCCTCAGGACGCCTGAACACTGAAGCTTTCTTT.

This chain uses TRBV28 with TRBJ1-2; 8 positions agree with TRBD1. Looked up from germline, CDR1 is MDHEN and CDR2 is SYDVKM. V lost 6 bases and J lost 3; bases outside the gene matches: 9. This CDR3 has 15 amino acids. The DNA of the CDR3 is TGTGCCAGCAGGACGACAGGGGATGGTCACTATGGCTACACCTTC. The encoded protein is CASRTTGDGHYGYTF.

This clonotype showed up just a few times. The J gene is TRBJ2-3, the V gene TRBV29-1; a possible D gene is TRBD1 (6 bases). Germline loops: CDR1 SQVTM, CDR2 ANQGSEA. The V end lost 6 bases, the J end lost 1 base, and 11 bases lay between the germline ends. CDR3 length: 13 amino acids. The CDR3 protein is CSVQGGRTDTQYF. The DNA of the CDR3 is TGCAGCGTACAGGGCGGTCGCACAGATACGCAGTATTTT.

V gene TRBV9 combines with J gene TRBJ1-1; D possibly corresponds to TRBD1 (5 bases). The CDR3 runs 13 residues. V lost 4 bases and J 8 bases, leaving 15 bases between the germline ends. Germline CDR1 reads SGDLS; CDR2 reads YYNGEE. In nucleotides, the CDR3 is TGTGCCAGCAGCCTCAGCGGGACGGGAGAAGCTTTCTTT. Encoded protein: CASSLSGTGEAFF.

This chain connects TRBV2 to TRBJ2-3; D is possibly TRBD1 or TRBD2 (5 bases each). The CDR3 is 15 amino acids. The germline gives CDR1 SNHLY, CDR2 FYNNEI. The V gene lost 0 bases and the J gene lost 4 bases, with 11 bases spanning the gap. The DNA for the CDR3 is TGTGCCAGCAGTGAAGCGGGACCGGAGGCAGATACGCAGTATTTT. Translation: CASSEAGPEADTQYF.

This clonotype was detected only a few times. The V and J genes are TRBV6-1 and TRBJ2-3; TRBD2 matches 9 bases. The junction had 4 bases not matched to a gene; V was cut back by 1 base and J by 5 bases. CDR3 length: 15 residues. Germline V gives CDR1 MNHNS, CDR2 SASEGT. The CDR3 bases are TGTGCCAGCAGTGAAGGTCTAGCGGGGCGAGATACGCAGTATTTT. Its protein product is CASSEGLAGRDTQYF.

This clonotype showed up many times. The gene calls are TRBV18 and TRBJ1-3; the D is unclear. Trimming left V 2 bases short and J 2 bases short, with 10 bases between. The CDR3 length is 15 residues. Germline-derived CDR1 and CDR2 are KGHSH and LQKENI. The CDR3 coding sequence is TGTGCCAGCTCACCAAGCGTGGGTCCTGGAAACACCATATATTTT. Its translation: CASSPSVGPGNTIYF.

In its sample, this clonotype was seen many times. The chain carries TRBV7-3 and TRBJ2-7; 13 positions match TRBD2. Germline CDR1 is SGHTA and CDR2 is FQGTGA. This CDR3 is built from 18 residues. J was trimmed by 4 bases and V by 2 bases; bases with no gene match: 11. Written as DNA, the CDR3 is TGTGCCAGCAGCTTACAGTCCGGGACTAGCGGGGCTTCATACGAGCAGTACTTC. It yields the protein CASSLQSGTSGASYEQYF.

The V call is TRBV6-5, the J call TRBJ2-1; D gene uncertain. The CDR3 has 13 residues. V was clipped by 6 bases and J by 6 bases, with 12 bases between them. Germline CDR1 and CDR2: MNHEY and SVGAGI. The CDR3 is CASSLTSTNEQFF. DNA of the CDR3: TGTGCCAGCAGCCTGACTTCCACCAATGAGCAGTTCTTC.

The chain links TRBV3-1 to TRBJ1-6, with 7 bases lining up with TRBD1. This CDR3 is built from 12 residues. Germline assignment: CDR1 LGHDT and CDR2 YNNKEL (reference sequence). V shed 6 bases and J 13 bases; nucleotides not matched to a gene: 6. The CDR3 DNA reads TGTGCCAGCAGACGACAGGGTAGGCCCCTCCACTTT. Its translation is CASRRQGRPLHF.

This clonotype has only a few counts. The gene calls are TRBV6-2 or TRBV6-3 and TRBJ1-2, with D perhaps TRBD1 (5 bases). Trimming removed 2 bases from V and 4 bases from J, with 8 bases in between. Germline CDR1 and CDR2: MNHEY and SVGEGT. The CDR3 totals 13 residues. The CDR3 DNA reads TGTGCCAGCAGTTACGACAGAATCTATGGCTACACCTTC. Protein sequence: CASSYDRIYGYTF.

This clonotype was observed many times. The CDR3 nucleotides read TGTGCCAGCAGCTCCCGCGTCGGGAACACCGGGGAGCTGTTTTTT. Protein sequence: CASSSRVGNTGELFF. V usage is TRBV7-3 and J usage is TRBJ2-2; D call uncertain. Trimming shortened V by 4 bases and J by 1 base, and 10 bases separated the two germline ends. Looked up from germline, CDR1 is SGHTA and CDR2 is FQGTGA. This CDR3 is built from 15 residues.

Only a few counts were recorded for this clonotype. The gene calls are TRBV5-1 and TRBJ2-3; TRBD2 agrees at 7 bases. This CDR3 has 14 residues. V trimming: 4 bases; J trimming: 3 bases; junction bases outside the gene matches: 5. In germline, CDR1 is SGHRS, CDR2 YFSETQ. CDR3 sequence (DNA): TGCGCCAGCAGCAGTAGGACTAGGACAGATACGCAGTATTTT. Residues: CASSSRTRTDTQYF.

The chain combines TRBV5-1 with TRBJ2-1, with TRBD1 matching 11 bases. With V trimmed by 4 bases and J by 6 bases, 6 bases remained unmatched. The CDR3 has 15 residues. Per germline, CDR1 SGHRS and CDR2 YFSETQ. The CDR3 reads CASSPRDRGSNEQFF. CDR3 nucleotide sequence: TGCGCCAGCAGCCCCCGGGACAGGGGGAGCAATGAGCAGTTCTTC.